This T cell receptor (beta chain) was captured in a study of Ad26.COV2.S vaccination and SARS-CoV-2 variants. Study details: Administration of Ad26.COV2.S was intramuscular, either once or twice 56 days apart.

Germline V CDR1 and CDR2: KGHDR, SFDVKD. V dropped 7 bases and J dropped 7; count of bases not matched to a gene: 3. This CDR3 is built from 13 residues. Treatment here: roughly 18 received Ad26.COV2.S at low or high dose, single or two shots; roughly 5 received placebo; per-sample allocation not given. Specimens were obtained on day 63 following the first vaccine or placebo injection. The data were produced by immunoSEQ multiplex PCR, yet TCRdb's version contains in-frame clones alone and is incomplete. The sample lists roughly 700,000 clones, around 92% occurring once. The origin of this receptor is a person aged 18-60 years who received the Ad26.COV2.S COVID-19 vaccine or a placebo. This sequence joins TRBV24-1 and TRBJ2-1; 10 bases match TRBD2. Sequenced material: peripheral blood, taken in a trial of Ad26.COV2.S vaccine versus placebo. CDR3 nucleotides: TGTGCCACCAGGCTAGCGGGAGATAATGAGCAGTTCTTC. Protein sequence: CATRLAGDNEQFF.